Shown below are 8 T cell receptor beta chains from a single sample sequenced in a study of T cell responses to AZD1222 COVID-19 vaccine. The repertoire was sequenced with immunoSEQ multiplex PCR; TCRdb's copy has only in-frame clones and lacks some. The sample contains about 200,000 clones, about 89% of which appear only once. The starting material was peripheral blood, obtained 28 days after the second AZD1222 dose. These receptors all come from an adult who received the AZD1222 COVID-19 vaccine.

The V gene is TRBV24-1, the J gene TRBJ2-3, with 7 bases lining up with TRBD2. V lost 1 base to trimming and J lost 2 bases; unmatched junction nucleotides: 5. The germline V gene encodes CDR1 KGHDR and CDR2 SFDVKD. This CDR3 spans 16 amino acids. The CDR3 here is CATSDFKRGTTDTQYF. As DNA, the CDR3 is TGTGCCACCAGTGATTTCAAGCGGGGTACCACAGATACGCAGTATTTT.

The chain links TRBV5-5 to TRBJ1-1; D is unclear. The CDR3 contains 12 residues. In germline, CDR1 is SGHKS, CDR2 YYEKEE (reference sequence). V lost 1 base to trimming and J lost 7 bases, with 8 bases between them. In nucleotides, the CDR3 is TGTGCCAGCAGCTTGCAGTTCCGTGAAGCTTTCTTT. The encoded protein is CASSLQFREAFF.

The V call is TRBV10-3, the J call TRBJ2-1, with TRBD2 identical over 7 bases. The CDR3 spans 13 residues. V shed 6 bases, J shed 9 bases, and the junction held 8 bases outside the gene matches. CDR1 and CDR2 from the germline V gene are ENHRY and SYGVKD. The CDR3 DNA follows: TGTGCCATCAGCAGGACTAGTACAATTGAGCAGTTCTTC. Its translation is CAISRTSTIEQFF.

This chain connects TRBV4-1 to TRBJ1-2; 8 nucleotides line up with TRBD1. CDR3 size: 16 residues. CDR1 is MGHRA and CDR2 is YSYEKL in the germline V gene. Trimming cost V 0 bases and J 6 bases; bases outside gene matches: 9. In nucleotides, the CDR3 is TGCGCCAGCAGCCAAGAGCGGACAGGGATATCTGATGGCTACACCTTC. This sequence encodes CASSQERTGISDGYTF.

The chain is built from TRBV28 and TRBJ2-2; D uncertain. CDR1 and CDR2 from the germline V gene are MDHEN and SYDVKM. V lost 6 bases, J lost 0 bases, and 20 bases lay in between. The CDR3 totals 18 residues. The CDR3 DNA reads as TGTGCCAGCAGCCTGCCCCTTACTGGGCCTCCGAACACCGGGGAGCTGTTTTTT. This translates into CASSLPLTGPPNTGELFF.

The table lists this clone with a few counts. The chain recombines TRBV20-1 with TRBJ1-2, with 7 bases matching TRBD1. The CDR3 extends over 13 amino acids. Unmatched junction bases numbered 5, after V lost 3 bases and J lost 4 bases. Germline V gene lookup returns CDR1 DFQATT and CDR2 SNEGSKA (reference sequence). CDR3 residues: CSASNRDSYGYTF. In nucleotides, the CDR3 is TGCAGTGCTAGTAACCGGGACAGCTATGGCTACACCTTC.

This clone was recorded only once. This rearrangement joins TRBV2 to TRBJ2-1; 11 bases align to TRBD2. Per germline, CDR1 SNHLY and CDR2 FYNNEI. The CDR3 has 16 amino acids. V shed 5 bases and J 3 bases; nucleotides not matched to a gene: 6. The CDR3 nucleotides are TGTGCCAGCAGTACGGCTAGCGGGAGGATCTACAATGAGCAGTTCTTC. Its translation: CASSTASGRIYNEQFF.

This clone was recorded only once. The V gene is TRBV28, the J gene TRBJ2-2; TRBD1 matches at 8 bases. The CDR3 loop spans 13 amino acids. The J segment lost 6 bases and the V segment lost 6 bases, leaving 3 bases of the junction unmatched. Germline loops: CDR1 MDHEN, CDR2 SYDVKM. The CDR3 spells CASRPQGAGELFF. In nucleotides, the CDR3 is TGTGCCAGCAGGCCACAGGGGGCCGGGGAGCTGTTTTTT.